A single sample gave rise to the 18 T cell receptor beta chains below, sequenced in a study of blood T cell repertoires in COVID-19. TCRdb's table, derived via immunoSEQ multiplex PCR, lists solely in-frame clones and lacks some. The table records approximately 160,000 clones, around 81% of them present only once. Sequencing was done on a sample of PBMCs or T cells enriched from blood (not recorded which). The receptor set was obtained from a man aged 40-49 years who had recovered from COVID-19.

The chain is built from TRBV5-5 and TRBJ1-4; 7 nucleotides line up with TRBD1. J lost 4 bases, V lost 3 bases, and 3 bases had no gene match. CDR1 and CDR2 (germline): SGHKS, YYEKEE (reference sequence). The CDR3 extends over 14 amino acids. CDR3 DNA: TGTGCCAGCAGCTGGGACAGCTATAATGAAAAACTGTTTTTT. It specifies CASSWDSYNEKLFF.

This sequence joins TRBV29-1 and TRBJ1-2, with a tentative D call TRBD1 (5 bases). Germline V CDR1 and CDR2: SQVTM, ANQGSEA. V lost 3 bases to trimming and J lost 0 bases, with 20 bases between them. The CDR3 spans 17 residues. In DNA form, the CDR3 reads TGCAGCGTTGATTTAAGGTCGACAGTTGCGGCTAACTATGGCTACACCTTC. Its protein product is CSVDLRSTVAANYGYTF.

This clone was found once. The rearrangement uses TRBV10-1 and TRBJ2-7; TRBD1 might be the D (6 bases). V lost 3 bases, J lost 2 bases, and 8 bases lay in between. CDR3 length: 13 amino acids. CDR1 is WNHNN and CDR2 is SYGVQD in the germline V gene (reference sequence). CDR3 coding DNA: TGCGCCAGCAGTGACGGACAGACCTACGAGCAGTACTTC. Residues: CASSDGQTYEQYF.

The chain carries TRBV5-4 and TRBJ2-1; 11 bases are a match to TRBD2. V lost 4 bases to trimming and J lost 4 bases; unmatched junction nucleotides: 16. The germline CDR1 and CDR2 sequences are SGHNT and YYREEE (reference sequence). CDR3 length equals 19 residues. This CDR3 is CASSPVGGIAGGPYNEQFF. The CDR3 DNA reads TGTGCCAGCAGCCCCGTCGGGGGGATAGCGGGGGGGCCGTACAATGAGCAGTTCTTC.

This rearrangement joins TRBV12-3 or TRBV12-4 to TRBJ2-4; tentatively, D is TRBD2 (5 bases). CDR3 length: 12 residues. Trimming removed 5 bases at V and 11 bases at J, with 13 bases between. The CDR3 is CASSGGPSLQYF. CDR3 nucleotides: TGTGCCAGCAGTGGAGGACCGAGCCTTCAGTACTTC.

This rearrangement joins TRBV19 to TRBJ2-1, with 11 positions matching TRBD1. Germline-derived CDR1 and CDR2 are LNHDA and SQIVND (reference sequence). V was pared by 3 bases and J by 9 bases, with 10 bases of the junction left unmatched. CDR3 length: 16 residues. The CDR3 loop is CASSMYWDRGKAEQFF. DNA of the CDR3: TGTGCCAGTAGTATGTACTGGGACAGGGGGAAAGCTGAGCAGTTCTTC.

This chain connects TRBV18 to TRBJ2-3; 11 bases line up with TRBD1. V trimming: 1 base; J trimming: 0 bases; junction bases outside the gene matches: 6. The CDR3 consists of 18 residues. Germline CDR1 KGHSH, CDR2 LQKENI. The CDR3 protein is CASSPRGQGALSTDTQYF. The CDR3 coding sequence is TGTGCCAGCTCACCACGTGGACAGGGGGCCCTCAGCACAGATACGCAGTATTTT.

This sequence joins TRBV3-1 (or the pseudogene TRBV3-2) and TRBJ1-2; 8 bases are shared with TRBD1. Germline V CDR1 and CDR2: LGHDT, YNNKEL (reference sequence). There are 13 residues in the CDR3. J gave up 8 bases and V 4 bases, and 6 bases lay outside the gene matches. CDR3 nucleotide sequence: TGTGCCAGCAGCCGAACGACAGGGGACGGCTACACCTTC. As protein: CASSRTTGDGYTF.

The rearrangement uses TRBV5-1 and TRBJ2-7; TRBD2 is a possible D gene (5 bases). Germline CDR1 SGHRS, CDR2 YFSETQ. Trimming took 3 bases from V and 3 from J, leaving 16 bases between them. The CDR3 loop spans 15 amino acids. The CDR3 reads CASSSNPVGGYEQYF. The CDR3 bases are TGCGCCAGCAGCTCAAACCCGGTCGGAGGCTACGAGCAGTACTTC. Filled out from reference TRBV5-1 and TRBJ2-7, the complete variable domain reads KAGVTQTPRYLIKTRGQQVTLSCSPISGHRSVSWYQQTPGQGLQFLFEYFSETQRNKGNFPGRFSGRQFSNSRSEMNVSTLELGDSALYLCASSSNPVGGYEQYFGPGTRLTVT.

In DNA, the CDR3 is TGCGCCAGCACAATAAGCGGGACAGGGGGCTACGAGCAGTACTTC. Its translation: CASTISGTGGYEQYF. This chain connects TRBV5-1 to TRBJ2-7; the match to TRBD1 covers 11 bases. Per the germline V gene, CDR1 is SGHRS and CDR2 is YFSETQ. V gave up 6 bases and J gave up 3 bases; unmatched junction bases: 8. The CDR3 runs to 15 residues. Full variable domain (missing parts from reference TRBV5-1 and TRBJ2-7): KAGVTQTPRYLIKTRGQQVTLSCSPISGHRSVSWYQQTPGQGLQFLFEYFSETQRNKGNFPGRFSGRQFSNSRSEMNVSTLELGDSALYLCASTISGTGGYEQYFGPGTRLTVT.

The rearrangement links TRBV6-5 to TRBJ2-1; 7 bases are a match to TRBD2. Germline loops: CDR1 MNHEY, CDR2 SVGAGI. This CDR3 spans 14 amino acids. V gave up 2 bases and J gave up 4 bases; unmatched junction bases: 2. The CDR3 nucleotides read TGTGCCAGCAGTTACGCTAGCGGTTACAATGAGCAGTTCTTC. It encodes CASSYASGYNEQFF.

The CDR3 sequence is CAWSVGGADTQYF. The CDR3 DNA is TGTGCCTGGAGTGTGGGGGGGGCAGATACGCAGTATTTT. The chain couples TRBV30 to TRBJ2-3; 7 bases fit TRBD2. Losses at the gene ends were 0 bases for V and 4 bases for J; bases not matched to a gene: 1. The CDR3 loop spans 13 amino acids. Per germline, CDR1 GTSNPN and CDR2 SVGIG (reference sequence).

This chain uses TRBV19 with TRBJ2-3; TRBD2 matches 12 bases. Germline assignment: CDR1 LNHDA and CDR2 SQIVND (reference sequence). The CDR3 totals 16 residues. V shed 7 bases, J shed 8 bases, and the junction held 13 bases outside the gene matches. CDR3 region: CASTLGLAGPGGTQYF. In nucleotides, the CDR3 is TGTGCCAGTACCCTGGGACTAGCGGGCCCGGGAGGTACGCAGTATTTT.

The J gene is TRBJ2-7, the V gene TRBV5-4; D might be TRBD1 (6 bases). CDR3 size: 17 residues. V was trimmed by 0 bases and J by 5 bases, leaving 21 bases between them. Germline V lookup: CDR1 SGHNT, CDR2 YYREEE (reference sequence). The CDR3 nucleotides read TGTGCCAGCAGCTTGGGTGGTCCAGGGGCTTTGAAAAACGAGCAGTACGTC. Its translation: CASSLGGPGALKNEQYV.

The sample holds one count of this clone. The rearrangement joins TRBV2 to TRBJ2-3; 9 bases align to TRBD1. The junction had 6 bases not matched to a gene; V was cut back by 5 bases and J by 3 bases. The length of the CDR3 is 15 residues. Germline CDR1 is SNHLY and CDR2 is FYNNEI. The chain's CDR3 is CASSTSTGGTDTQYF. CDR3 DNA: TGTGCCAGCAGTACATCGACAGGGGGAACAGATACGCAGTATTTT.

This chain uses TRBV19 with TRBJ2-1; D might be TRBD2 (6 bases). CDR3 length: 14 residues. Trimming removed 4 bases at V and 4 bases at J, with 11 bases between. Germline V CDR1 and CDR2: LNHDA, SQIVND (reference sequence). In DNA, the CDR3 is TGTGCCAGTAGTACCCAGGGACTTTACAATGAGCAGTTCTTC. This codes for CASSTQGLYNEQFF.

This chain joins TRBV6-5 and TRBJ1-1; perhaps TRBD1 as D (5 bases). The germline V gene has CDR1 MNHEY and CDR2 SVGAGI. Deletions cut 6 bases from V and 8 bases from J, with 16 bases between. The CDR3 runs to 13 residues. In nucleotides, the CDR3 is TGTGCCAGCAGCCGAACAGGATACGGGGAAGCTTTCTTT. Translation gives CASSRTGYGEAFF.

This chain links TRBV20-1 with TRBJ2-5, with TRBD2 matching over 8 bases. This CDR3 region has 16 residues. Germline values: CDR1 DFQATT, CDR2 SNEGSKA (reference sequence). V lost 3 bases, J lost 5 bases, and 14 bases stayed unmatched. Here the CDR3 reads CSASSGTGGPLETQYF. The CDR3, as DNA: TGCAGTGCTAGTTCGGGGACGGGGGGGCCGTTGGAGACCCAGTACTTC.